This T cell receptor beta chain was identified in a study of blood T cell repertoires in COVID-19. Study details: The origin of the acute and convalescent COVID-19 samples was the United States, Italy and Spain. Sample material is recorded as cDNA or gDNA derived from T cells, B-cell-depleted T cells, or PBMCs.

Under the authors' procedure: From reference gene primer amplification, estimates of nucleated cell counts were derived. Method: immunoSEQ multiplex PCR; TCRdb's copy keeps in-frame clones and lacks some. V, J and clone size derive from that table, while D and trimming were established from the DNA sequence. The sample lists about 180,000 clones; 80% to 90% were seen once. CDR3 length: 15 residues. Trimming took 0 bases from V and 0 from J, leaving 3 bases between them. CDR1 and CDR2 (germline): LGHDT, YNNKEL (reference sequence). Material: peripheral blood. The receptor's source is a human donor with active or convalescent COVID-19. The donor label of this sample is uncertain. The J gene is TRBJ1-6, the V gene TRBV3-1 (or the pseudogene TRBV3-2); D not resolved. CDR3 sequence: CASSQESSYNSPLHF. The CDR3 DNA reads TGTGCCAGCAGCCAAGAGAGCTCCTATAATTCACCCCTCCACTTT.